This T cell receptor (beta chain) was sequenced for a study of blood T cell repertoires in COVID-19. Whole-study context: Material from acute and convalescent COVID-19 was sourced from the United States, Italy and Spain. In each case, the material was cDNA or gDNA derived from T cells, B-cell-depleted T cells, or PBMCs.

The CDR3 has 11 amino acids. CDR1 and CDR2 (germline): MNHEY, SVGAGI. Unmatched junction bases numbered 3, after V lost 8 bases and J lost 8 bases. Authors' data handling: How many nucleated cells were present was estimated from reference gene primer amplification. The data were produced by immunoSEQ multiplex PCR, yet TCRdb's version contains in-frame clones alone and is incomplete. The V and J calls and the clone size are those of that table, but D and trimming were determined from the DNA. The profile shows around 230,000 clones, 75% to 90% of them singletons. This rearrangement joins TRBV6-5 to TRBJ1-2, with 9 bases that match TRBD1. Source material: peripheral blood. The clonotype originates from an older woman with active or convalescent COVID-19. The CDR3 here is CASGGTGGYTF. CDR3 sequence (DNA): TGTGCCAGCGGGGGGACAGGGGGCTACACCTTC.